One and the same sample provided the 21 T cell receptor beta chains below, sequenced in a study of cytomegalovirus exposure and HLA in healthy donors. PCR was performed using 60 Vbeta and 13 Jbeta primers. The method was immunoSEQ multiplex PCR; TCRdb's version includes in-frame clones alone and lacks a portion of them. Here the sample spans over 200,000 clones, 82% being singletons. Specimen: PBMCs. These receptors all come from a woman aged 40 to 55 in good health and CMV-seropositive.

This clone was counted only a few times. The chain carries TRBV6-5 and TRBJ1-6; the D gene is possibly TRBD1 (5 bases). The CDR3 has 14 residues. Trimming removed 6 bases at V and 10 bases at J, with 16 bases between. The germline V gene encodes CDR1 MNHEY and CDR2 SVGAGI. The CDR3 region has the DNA TGTGCCAGCAGGTTATCAGGGTATTCGTCACCCCTCCACTTT. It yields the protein CASRLSGYSSPLHF.

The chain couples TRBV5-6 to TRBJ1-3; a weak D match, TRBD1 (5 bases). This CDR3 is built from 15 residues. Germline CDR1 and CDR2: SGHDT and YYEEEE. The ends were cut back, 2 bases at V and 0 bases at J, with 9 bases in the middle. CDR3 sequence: CASSFRGVSGNTIYF. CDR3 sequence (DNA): TGTGCCAGCAGCTTTCGGGGGGTCTCTGGAAACACCATATATTTT.

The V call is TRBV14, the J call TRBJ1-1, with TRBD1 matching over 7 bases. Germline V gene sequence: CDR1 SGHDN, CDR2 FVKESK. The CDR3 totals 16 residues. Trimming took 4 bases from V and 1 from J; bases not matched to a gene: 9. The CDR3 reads CASSRTRDRPNTEAFF. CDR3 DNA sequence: TGTGCCAGCAGCCGAACTAGGGACAGACCGAACACTGAAGCTTTCTTT.

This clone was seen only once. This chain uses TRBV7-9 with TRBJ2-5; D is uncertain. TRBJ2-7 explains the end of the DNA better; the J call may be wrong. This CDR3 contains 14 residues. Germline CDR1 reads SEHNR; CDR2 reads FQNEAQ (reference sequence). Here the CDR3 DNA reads TGTGCCAGCAGCTCCCGAGGAAGCTCCTACGAGCAGTACTTC. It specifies CASSSRGSSYEQYF.

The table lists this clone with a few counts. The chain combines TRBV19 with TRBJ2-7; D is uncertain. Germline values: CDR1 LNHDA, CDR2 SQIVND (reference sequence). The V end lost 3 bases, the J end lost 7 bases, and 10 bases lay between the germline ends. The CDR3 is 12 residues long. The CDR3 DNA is TGTGCCAGTAGTATCGGAGTGACTGAGCAGTACTTC. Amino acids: CASSIGVTEQYF.

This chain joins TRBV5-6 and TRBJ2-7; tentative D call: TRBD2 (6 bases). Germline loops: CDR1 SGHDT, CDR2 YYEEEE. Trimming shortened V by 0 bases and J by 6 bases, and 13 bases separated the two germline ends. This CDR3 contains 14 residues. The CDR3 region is CASSLGLEGAEQYF. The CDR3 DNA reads TGTGCCAGCAGCTTGGGACTAGAAGGGGCCGAGCAGTACTTC.

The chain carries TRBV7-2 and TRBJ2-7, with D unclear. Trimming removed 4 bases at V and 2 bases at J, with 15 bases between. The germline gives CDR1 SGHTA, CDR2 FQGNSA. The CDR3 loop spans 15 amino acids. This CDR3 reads CASSYSPQVPYEQYF. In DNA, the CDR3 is TGTGCCAGCAGCTATTCTCCCCAGGTTCCCTACGAGCAGTACTTC. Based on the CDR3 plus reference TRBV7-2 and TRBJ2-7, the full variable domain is GAGVSQSPSNKVTEKGKDVELRCDPISGHTALYWYRQSLGQGLEFLIYFQGNSAPDKSGLPSDRFSAERTGGSVSTLTIQRTQQEDSAVYLCASSYSPQVPYEQYFGPGTRLTVT.

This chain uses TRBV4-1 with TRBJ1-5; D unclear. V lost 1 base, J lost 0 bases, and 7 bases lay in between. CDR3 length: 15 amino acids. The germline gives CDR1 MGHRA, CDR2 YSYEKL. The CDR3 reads CASSQAVPSNQPQHF. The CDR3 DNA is TGCGCCAGCAGCCAAGCCGTCCCTAGCAATCAGCCCCAGCATTTT.

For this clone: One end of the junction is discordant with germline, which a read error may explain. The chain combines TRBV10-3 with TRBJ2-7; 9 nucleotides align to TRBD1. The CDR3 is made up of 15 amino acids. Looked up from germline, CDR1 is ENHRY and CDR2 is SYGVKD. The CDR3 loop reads CAITETGGSSYEQYF. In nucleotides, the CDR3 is TGTGCCATCACTGAGACAGGGGGTAGCTCCTACGAGCAGTACTTC.

The CDR3 loop reads CAISEKDLNEQFF. The DNA of the CDR3 is TGTGCCATCAGTGAGAAGGACTTGAATGAGCAGTTCTTC. The chain uses TRBV10-3 and TRBJ2-1; D may be TRBD2 (5 bases). The CDR3 covers 13 residues. The V and J ends lost 2 bases and 7 bases respectively, with 9 bases between them. The V gene's germline CDR1 is ENHRY and CDR2 SYGVKD.

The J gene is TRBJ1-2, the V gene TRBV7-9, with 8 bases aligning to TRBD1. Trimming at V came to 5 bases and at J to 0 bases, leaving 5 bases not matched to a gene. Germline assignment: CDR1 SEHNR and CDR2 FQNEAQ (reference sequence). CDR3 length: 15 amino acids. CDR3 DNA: TGTGCCAGCAGCCCTGGGACAGGTGCTAACTATGGCTACACCTTC. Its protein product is CASSPGTGANYGYTF.

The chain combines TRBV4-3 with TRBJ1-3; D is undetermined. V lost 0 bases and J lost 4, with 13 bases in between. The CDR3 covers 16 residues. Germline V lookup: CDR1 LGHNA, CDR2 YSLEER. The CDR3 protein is CASSQDTGLVGNTIYF. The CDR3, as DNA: TGCGCCAGCAGCCAAGACACGGGGTTGGTGGGAAACACCATATATTTT.

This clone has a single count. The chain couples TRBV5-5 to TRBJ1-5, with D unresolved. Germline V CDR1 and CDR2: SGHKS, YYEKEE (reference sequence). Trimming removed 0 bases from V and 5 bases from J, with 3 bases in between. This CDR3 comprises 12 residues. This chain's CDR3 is CASSLGDQPQHF. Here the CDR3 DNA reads TGTGCCAGCAGCTTGGGCGATCAGCCCCAGCATTTT.

The CDR3: CASSFRLRTSGTYEQYF. The CDR3 bases are TGTGCCAGCAGTTTTCGCCTCCGGACTAGCGGGACATACGAGCAGTACTTC. The V gene is TRBV28, the J gene TRBJ2-7, with 12 bases that match TRBD2. The junction had 10 bases not matched to a gene; V was cut back by 3 bases and J by 4 bases. The CDR3 is 17 amino acids. CDR1 and CDR2 from the germline V gene are MDHEN and SYDVKM. Complete variable domain (other parts from reference TRBV28 and TRBJ2-7): DVKVTQSSRYLVKRTGEKVFLECVQDMDHENMFWYRQDPGLGLRLIYFSYDVKMKEKGDIPEGYSVSREKKERFSLILESASTNQTSMYLCASSFRLRTSGTYEQYFGPGTRLTVT.

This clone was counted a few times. CDR3 sequence: CASTRKGDRSGAFF. DNA of the CDR3: TGTGCCAGCACCCGCAAGGGGGATCGGTCTGGAGCTTTCTTT. V is TRBV2 and J is TRBJ1-1, with D perhaps TRBD1 (6 bases). Trimming took off 7 bases at V and 10 bases at J, with 22 bases between the two ends. This CDR3 has 14 residues. CDR1 and CDR2 from the germline V gene are SNHLY and FYNNEI.

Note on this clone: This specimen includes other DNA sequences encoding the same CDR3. CDR3 sequence reads: CASSLVTSGYEQYF. The CDR3 nucleotides read TGTGCCAGCAGCTTAGTTACTTCAGGGTACGAGCAGTACTTC. The genes are TRBV7-9 and TRBJ2-7; tentatively, D is TRBD1 (5 bases). CDR3 length: 14 residues. Germline CDR1 reads SEHNR; CDR2 reads FQNEAQ (reference sequence). Trimming left V 1 base short and J 4 bases short, with 11 bases between. Supplemented by reference TRBV7-9 and TRBJ2-7, the full variable domain reads DTGVSQNPRHKITKRGQNVTFRCDPISEHNRLYWYRQTLGQGPEFLTYFQNEAQLEKSRLLSDRFSAERPKGSFSTLEIQRTEQGDSAMYLCASSLVTSGYEQYFGPGTRLTVT.

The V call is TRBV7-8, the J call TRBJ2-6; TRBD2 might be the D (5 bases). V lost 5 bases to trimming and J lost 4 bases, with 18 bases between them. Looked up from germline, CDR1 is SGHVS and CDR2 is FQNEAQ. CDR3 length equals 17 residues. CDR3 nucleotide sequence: TGTGCCAGCAGCCCGACCGGGTGGGGAGCCGGGGCCAACGTCCTGACTTTC. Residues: CASSPTGWGAGANVLTF.

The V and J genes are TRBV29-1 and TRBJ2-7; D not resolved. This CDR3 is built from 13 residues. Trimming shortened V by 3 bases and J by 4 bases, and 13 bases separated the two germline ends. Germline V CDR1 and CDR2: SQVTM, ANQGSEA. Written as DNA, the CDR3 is TGCAGCGTTGATGGGCAGGATGGGTACGAGCAGTACTTC. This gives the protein CSVDGQDGYEQYF.

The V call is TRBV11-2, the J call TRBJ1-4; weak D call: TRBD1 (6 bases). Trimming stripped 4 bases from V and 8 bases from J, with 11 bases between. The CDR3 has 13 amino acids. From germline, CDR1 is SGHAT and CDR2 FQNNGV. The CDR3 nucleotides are TGTGCCAGCAGCTCCACAGGGAAGGAAAAACTGTTTTTT. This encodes CASSSTGKEKLFF. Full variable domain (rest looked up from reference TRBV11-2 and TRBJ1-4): EAGVAQSPRYKIIEKRQSVAFWCNPISGHATLYWYQQILGQGPKLLIQFQNNGVVDDSQLPKDRFSAERLKGVDSTLKIQPAKLEDSAVYLCASSSTGKEKLFFGSGTQLSVL.

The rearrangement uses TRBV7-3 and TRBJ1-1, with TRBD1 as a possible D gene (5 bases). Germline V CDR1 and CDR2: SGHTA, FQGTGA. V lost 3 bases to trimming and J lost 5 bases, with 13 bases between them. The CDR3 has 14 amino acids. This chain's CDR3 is CASSFSPGNTEAFF. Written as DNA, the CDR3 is TGTGCCAGCAGCTTCAGCCCAGGGAATACTGAAGCTTTCTTT.

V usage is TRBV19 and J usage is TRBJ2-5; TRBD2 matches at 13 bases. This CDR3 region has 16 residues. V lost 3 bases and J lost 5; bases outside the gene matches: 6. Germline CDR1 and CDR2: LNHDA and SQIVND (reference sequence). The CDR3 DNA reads TGTGCCAGTAGTATTTGGACTAGCGGGAGCGATGAGACCCAGTACTTC. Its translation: CASSIWTSGSDETQYF. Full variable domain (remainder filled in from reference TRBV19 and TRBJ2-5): DGGITQSPKYLFRKEGQNVTLSCEQNLNHDAMYWYRQDPGQGLRLIYYSQIVNDFQKGDIAEGYSVSREKKESFPLTVTSAQKNPTAFYLCASSIWTSGSDETQYFGPGTRLLVL.